This T cell receptor beta chain was observed in a study of graft-versus-host responses after intestinal transplantation. V lost 5 bases and J 5 bases, leaving 25 bases between the germline ends. The length of the CDR3 is 17 residues. CDR1 is PRHDT and CDR2 is FYEKMQ in the germline V gene (reference sequence). Some clones are missing from TCRdb's copy, which holds only in-frame ones; the method was immunoSEQ multiplex PCR. The repertoire holds more than 85,000 clones, with about 92% as singletons. Regarding this clone: Its antigen remains unidentified.

This receptor was obtained from a human donor who received an intestinal transplant. Specimen: unstimulated CD8+ T cells sorted from spleen or lymph node cells, collected before intestinal transplant. This chain links TRBV13 with TRBJ2-7; D may be TRBD2 (6 bases). The DNA for the CDR3 is TGTGCCAGCAGCCCAACGCCGAGGAGGGCATGGGAAGACGAGCAGTACTTC. It is translated as CASSPTPRRAWEDEQYF.